This TCR beta chain was profiled in a study of cytomegalovirus exposure and HLA in healthy donors. Study findings and constraints: In a later analysis, parvovirus B19, influenza, CMV and Epstein-Barr virus appeared linked to several top co-occurrence clusters. Because they were indistinguishable, some V segments, including TRBV6-2 and TRBV6-3, were excluded.

Concerning this clone: Its antigen is still unknown.

PCR used 60 Vbeta primers and 13 Jbeta primers. Here immunoSEQ multiplex PCR was the method, and the copy in TCRdb shows in-frame clones only, minus some. This sample yields more than 85,000 clones, of which around three quarters are seen a single time; roughly 2% belongs to the top ten. Those who donated were healthy bone marrow donors. This CDR3 has 17 residues. The ends were cut back, 2 bases at V and 1 base at J, with 15 bases in the middle. Germline V gene sequence: CDR1 ENHRY, CDR2 SYGVKD. Sequencing was done on a sample of PBMCs. The V gene is TRBV10-3, the J gene TRBJ2-1, with D possibly TRBD2 on 6 matching bases. This receptor was identified in a man between 35 and 55 years old in good health and CMV-seronegative. CDR3 in DNA: TGTGCCATCAGTGAGAGGGCCGGTGGAGGGTCCTACAATGAGCAGTTCTTC. It encodes CAISERAGGGSYNEQFF.